This T cell receptor beta chain was sequenced during a study of T cells in Graves' hyperthyroidism and ophthalmopathy. This clonotype was detected many times. The TCR beta CDR3 regions underwent amplification using RNA transcripts as the source. HTBI primers drove first-round RT-PCR of the TCR CDR3. TCRdb reprocessed the multiplex PCR reads via MiXCR and lists one record per CDR3 protein. The data hold fewer than 650,000 distinct CDR3 sequences, with approximately 15% observed a single time. This CDR3 region has 15 residues. V was cut by 6 bases and J by 1 base, with 15 bases left in between. Germline V gives CDR1 SQVTM, CDR2 ANQGSEA.

The source material was blood. J is TRBJ2-2 and V is TRBV29-1; perhaps TRBD2 as D (5 bases). This TCR came from a woman aged 40 to 55 with Graves' ophthalmopathy. The CDR3 loop reads CSVDRGPGNTGELFF. The CDR3 DNA sequence: TGCAGCGTAGATAGAGGGCCGGGGAACACCGGGGAGCTGTTTTTT.